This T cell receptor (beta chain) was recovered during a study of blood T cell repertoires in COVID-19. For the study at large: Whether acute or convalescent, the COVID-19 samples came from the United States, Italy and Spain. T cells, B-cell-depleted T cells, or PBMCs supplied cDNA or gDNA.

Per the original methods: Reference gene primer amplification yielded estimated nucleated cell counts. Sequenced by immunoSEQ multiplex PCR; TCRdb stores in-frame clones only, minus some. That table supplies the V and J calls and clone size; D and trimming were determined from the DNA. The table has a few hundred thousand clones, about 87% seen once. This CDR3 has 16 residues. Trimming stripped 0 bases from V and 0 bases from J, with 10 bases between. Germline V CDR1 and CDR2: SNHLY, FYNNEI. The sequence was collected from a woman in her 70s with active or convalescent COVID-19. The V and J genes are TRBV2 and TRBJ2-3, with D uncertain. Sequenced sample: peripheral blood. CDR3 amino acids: CASSEALSSSTDTQYF. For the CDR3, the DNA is TGTGCCAGCAGTGAAGCGCTATCCTCTAGCACAGATACGCAGTATTTT.